These 10 T cell receptor beta chains were sequenced from one sample in a study of blood T cell repertoires in COVID-19. Assay: immunoSEQ multiplex PCR; the TCRdb copy retains only in-frame clones and omits some. The sample lists 150,000 or so clones; 80% to 90% were seen once. The material sequenced was peripheral blood. Receptors were obtained from an elderly man with acute or convalescent COVID-19.

The gene calls are TRBV3-1 (or the pseudogene TRBV3-2) and TRBJ1-3; TRBD1 matches 8 bases. The germline V gene has CDR1 LGHDT and CDR2 YNNKEL (reference sequence). Losses at the gene ends were 4 bases for V and 5 bases for J; bases not matched to a gene: 4. The CDR3 contains 14 residues. CDR3 loop: CASSLDRGRNTIYF. DNA for the CDR3: TGTGCCAGCAGCCTTGACAGGGGTCGAAACACCATATATTTT.

This clone was detected once. The rearrangement uses TRBV11-2 and TRBJ1-6; 9 bases agree with TRBD1. J was trimmed by 10 bases and V by 1 base; bases with no gene match: 5. CDR1 and CDR2 from the germline V gene are SGHAT and FQNNGV. CDR3 length: 15 amino acids. CDR3 loop: CASSLGSGQGSPLHF. The CDR3 DNA follows: TGTGCCAGCAGCTTAGGGTCGGGACAGGGATCACCCCTCCACTTT. Using reference TRBV11-2 and TRBJ1-6 for the parts outside the CDR3, the full variable domain is EAGVAQSPRYKIIEKRQSVAFWCNPISGHATLYWYQQILGQGPKLLIQFQNNGVVDDSQLPKDRFSAERLKGVDSTLKIQPAKLEDSAVYLCASSLGSGQGSPLHFGNGTRLTVT.

The chain combines TRBV6-1 with TRBJ1-2, with 7 bases matching TRBD1. Germline trimming cut 3 bases from V and 5 bases from J; bases unmatched to any gene: 6. Per germline, CDR1 MNHNS and CDR2 SASEGT. The CDR3 totals 14 residues. Written as DNA, the CDR3 is TGTGCCAGCAGTGAGGGACAGCCGAGGTATGGCTACACCTTC. Protein product: CASSEGQPRYGYTF.

CDR3 in DNA: TGCGCCAGCGCCCAAAGACAGGGCACCTATGGCTACACCTTC. Translated, it gives CASAQRQGTYGYTF. J is TRBJ1-2 and V is TRBV5-1, with TRBD1 matching 7 bases. The germline V gene encodes CDR1 SGHRS and CDR2 YFSETQ. CDR3 length: 14 residues. V dropped 7 bases and J dropped 4; count of bases not matched to a gene: 10.

V and J are TRBV9 and TRBJ1-6, with TRBD1 matching over 7 bases. J was trimmed by 5 bases and V by 4 bases; bases with no gene match: 3. CDR3 length: 14 amino acids. Germline CDR1 and CDR2: SGDLS and YYNGEE. The CDR3 loop reads CASSPGQNNSPLHF. CDR3 DNA: TGTGCCAGCAGCCCGGGACAGAATAATTCACCCCTCCACTTT.

The V call is TRBV7-9, the J call TRBJ2-7, with a tentative D call TRBD2 (7 bases). The V gene's germline CDR1 is SEHNR and CDR2 FQNEAQ (reference sequence). V was clipped by 2 bases and J by 5 bases, with 13 bases between them. This CDR3 spans 14 amino acids. The CDR3 here is CASSLRGGIDEQYF. The CDR3 DNA is TGTGCCAGCAGCTTAAGGGGGGGAATAGACGAGCAGTACTTC.

This rearrangement joins TRBV3-1 (or the pseudogene TRBV3-2) to TRBJ2-1; D gene unclear. In germline, CDR1 is LGHDT, CDR2 YNNKEL (reference sequence). Trimming removed 6 bases at V and 6 bases at J, with 9 bases between. The CDR3 spans 12 residues. Here the CDR3 reads CASSHLGNEQFF. CDR3 in DNA: TGTGCCAGCAGTCATCTCGGCAATGAGCAGTTCTTC.

The gene calls are TRBV6-4 and TRBJ1-6, with 7 bases identical to TRBD1. The CDR3 has 13 residues. With V trimmed by 9 bases and J by 6 bases, 5 bases remained unmatched. Per the germline V gene, CDR1 is MRHNA and CDR2 is SNTAGT. CDR3 sequence: CARIRQGNSPLHF. DNA for the CDR3: TGTGCCAGAATCCGACAGGGTAATTCACCCCTCCACTTT.

This clone showed up just once. CDR3 protein: CAWRDTSSPLHF. The CDR3 DNA is TGTGCCTGGAGAGACACATCTTCACCCCTCCACTTT. This rearrangement joins TRBV30 to TRBJ1-6; no clear D gene. CDR1 and CDR2 from the germline V gene are GTSNPN and SVGIG (reference sequence). V lost 3 bases, J lost 9 bases, and 9 bases lay in between. The CDR3 loop spans 12 amino acids.

V usage is TRBV19 and J usage is TRBJ2-5; 11 bases are a match to TRBD2. The germline V gene encodes CDR1 LNHDA and CDR2 SQIVND (reference sequence). The junction had 10 bases not matched to a gene; V was cut back by 5 bases and J by 5 bases. There are 16 residues in the CDR3. The CDR3 DNA reads TGTGCCAGTAGTGTAACTAGCGGGAGATTGGGGGAGACCCAGTACTTC. This gives the protein CASSVTSGRLGETQYF. Full variable domain (outside the CDR3, taken from reference TRBV19 and TRBJ2-5): DGGITQSPKYLFRKEGQNVTLSCEQNLNHDAMYWYRQDPGQGLRLIYYSQIVNDFQKGDIAEGYSVSREKKESFPLTVTSAQKNPTAFYLCASSVTSGRLGETQYFGPGTRLLVL.